A single sample gave rise to the 15 T cell receptor beta chains below, sequenced in a study of early T cells in non-severe SARS-CoV-2 infection. Each CDR3 protein is one row after TCRdb ran MiXCR on the 5' RACE reads. The sample carries tens of thousands of distinct CDR3 sequences, 4.3% recorded once. The source material was whole blood. Receptors originate from an adult who was a healthcare worker with PCR-confirmed SARS-CoV-2 infection or an uninfected control (not recorded which).

This clonotype was detected many times. The chain couples TRBV11-3 to TRBJ2-2; tentatively, D is TRBD1 (7 bases). V dropped 5 bases and J dropped 9 bases, with 40 bases sitting between them. The CDR3 sequence is 22 residues long. The V gene's germline CDR1 is SGHNT and CDR2 YENEEA. CDR3 loop: CASSAHLVEGAYLLGAYRELFF. The CDR3 bases are TGTGCCAGCAGCGCCCACCTCGTGGAGGGGGCGTACTTACTAGGCGCCTACAGGGAGCTGTTTTTT.

This clonotype was seen ten or more times. The chain has TRBV10-3 and TRBJ2-1, with TRBD2 matching 14 bases. There are 15 residues in the CDR3. Germline CDR1 reads ENHRY; CDR2 reads SYGVKD. V trimming: 2 bases; J trimming: 6 bases; junction bases outside the gene matches: 0. The CDR3 loop is CAISEGTSGSNEQFF. The CDR3 DNA follows: TGTGCCATCAGTGAGGGGACTAGCGGGAGCAATGAGCAGTTCTTC.

Ten or more counts support this clonotype. The chain combines TRBV6-2 or TRBV6-3 with TRBJ2-7; no reliable D call. The CDR3 consists of 12 residues. The germline V gene has CDR1 MNHEY and CDR2 SVGEGT. V dropped 7 bases and J dropped 6 bases, with 13 bases sitting between them. The CDR3 loop reads CASTEPPLEQYF. DNA for the CDR3: TGTGCCAGCACCGAGCCCCCCCTCGAGCAGTACTTC.

This clonotype was seen at least ten times. The chain links TRBV9 to TRBJ2-1; D not resolved. V lost 2 bases and J 10 bases, leaving 13 bases between the germline ends. Germline V CDR1 and CDR2: SGDLS, YYNGEE. This CDR3 has 13 residues. CDR3 bases: TGTGCCAGCAGCGTGTTGGGAAGAGGCGAGCAGTTCTTC. Protein sequence: CASSVLGRGEQFF.

Many counts were recorded for this clonotype. The rearrangement links TRBV29-1 to TRBJ2-1; weak D call: TRBD1 (6 bases). Germline V gene data show CDR1 as SQVTM and CDR2 as ANQGSEA. The CDR3 length is 13 residues. V was clipped by 6 bases and J by 7 bases, with 16 bases between them. The CDR3 sequence is CSVKRQAGNEQFF. CDR3 DNA: TGCAGCGTCAAACGACAGGCAGGGAATGAGCAGTTCTTC.

This clonotype was observed at least ten times. The CDR3 loop is CASSPLAGDYGYTF. CDR3 in DNA: TGTGCCAGCTCACCGCTTGCGGGGGACTATGGCTACACCTTC. The chain links TRBV18 to TRBJ1-2; TRBD1 might be the D (5 bases). Germline CDR1 is KGHSH and CDR2 is LQKENI. Trimming pared 3 bases from V and 3 bases from J, leaving 11 bases between. This CDR3 is 14 amino acids long.

This clonotype was found many times. J is TRBJ1-1 and V is TRBV5-1; 7 nucleotides agree with TRBD1. The CDR3 is made up of 13 amino acids. The V segment lost 2 bases and the J segment 5 bases; nucleotides outside the gene matches: 3. From germline, CDR1 is SGHRS and CDR2 YFSETQ. This CDR3 reads CASSFDRVTEAFF. CDR3 DNA sequence: TGCGCCAGCAGCTTCGACAGGGTGACTGAAGCTTTCTTT. The full variable domain, rest sourced from reference TRBV5-1 and TRBJ1-1, is KAGVTQTPRYLIKTRGQQVTLSCSPISGHRSVSWYQQTPGQGLQFLFEYFSETQRNKGNFPGRFSGRQFSNSRSEMNVSTLELGDSALYLCASSFDRVTEAFFGQGTRLTVV.

This clonotype was observed at least ten times. The V call is TRBV21-1, the J call TRBJ2-7. TRBV21-1 is a documented pseudogene. CDR3 length equals 14 residues. CDR3 sequence: CASSKELRACEQYF. CDR3 bases: TGTGCCAGCAGCAAAGAGTTAAGGGCCTGCGAGCAGTACTTC.

Many counts were recorded for this clonotype. This chain uses TRBV24-1 with TRBJ2-1; TRBD1 aligns across 8 bases. V shed 4 bases, J shed 7 bases, and the junction held 5 bases outside the gene matches. Germline lookup yields CDR1 KGHDR and CDR2 SFDVKD. CDR3 length: 14 amino acids. CDR3 sequence: CATSEGGTGNEQFF. CDR3 coding DNA: TGTGCCACCAGTGAGGGCGGGACAGGAAATGAGCAGTTCTTC.

In its sample, this clonotype was seen many times. The chain links TRBV7-6 to TRBJ2-1, with D maybe TRBD2 (5 bases). CDR3 size: 14 residues. The V gene's germline CDR1 is SGHVS and CDR2 FNYEAQ. The V and J ends lost 4 bases and 7 bases respectively, with 14 bases between them. The DNA for the CDR3 is TGTGCCAGCAGCTCGGCGGGCCACCCGAATGAGCAGTTCTTC. The encoded protein is CASSSAGHPNEQFF.

This clonotype was found a few times. This chain joins TRBV11-2 and TRBJ2-3; 7 bases align to TRBD2. J lost 6 bases, V lost 3 bases, and 6 bases had no gene match. Per the germline V gene, CDR1 is SGHAT and CDR2 is FQNNGV. This CDR3 has 14 amino acids. In DNA, the CDR3 is TGTGCCAGCAGCTTGGGCTCACTAGCGGATACGCAGTATTTT. It codes for CASSLGSLADTQYF.

Many counts were recorded for this clonotype. This chain uses TRBV13 with TRBJ2-1; no firm D call. The CDR3 has 12 amino acids. Germline-derived CDR1 and CDR2 are PRHDT and FYEKMQ (reference sequence). Deletions cut 4 bases from V and 9 bases from J, with 10 bases between. The CDR3 loop reads CASSWAFGEQFF. Written as DNA, the CDR3 is TGTGCCAGCAGCTGGGCGTTCGGTGAGCAGTTCTTC.

The sample holds many counts of this clonotype. The V and J genes are TRBV24-1 and TRBJ2-3; possibly TRBD2 for D (6 bases). Germline CDR1 is KGHDR and CDR2 is SFDVKD. V was clipped by 10 bases and J by 2 bases, with 15 bases between them. CDR3 length: 14 amino acids. CDR3 in amino acids: CATGTAGITDTQYF. In DNA form, the CDR3 reads TGTGCCACTGGGACGGCGGGGATCACAGATACGCAGTATTTT.

There are many counts of this clonotype. The chain has TRBV29-1 and TRBJ2-7; maybe TRBD1 (6 bases). CDR1 is SQVTM and CDR2 is ANQGSEA in the germline V gene. The CDR3 has 12 residues. Trimming pared 3 bases from V and 0 bases from J, leaving 6 bases between. CDR3 sequence: CSVEDSSYEQYF. The CDR3 DNA sequence: TGCAGCGTTGAGGACAGCTCCTACGAGCAGTACTTC.

The V gene is TRBV12-3 or TRBV12-4, the J gene TRBJ1-1, with D unclear. Trimming shortened V by 8 bases and J by 4 bases, and 14 bases separated the two germline ends. CDR3 length equals 13 residues. The CDR3 nucleotides read TGTGCCAGCTCGGTGGGTGCAGGCACTGAAGCTTTCTTT. It codes for CASSVGAGTEAFF.